This section outlines one TCR beta chain sequence together with its context. What it recognizes is unknown. The data belong to a study of cytomegalovirus exposure and HLA in healthy donors. Study background: From some 180 million T cells, an earlier analysis saw 90 million to 130 million unique TCR beta sequences. Study results and caveats: Among the most significant clusters, several appeared linked to common viral pathogens in a later analysis. According to an earlier analysis, most TCR beta V segments yielded productive rearrangements about 87% or about 30% of the time. A later analysis linked a missense DCLRE1C variant to TCR beta V- and J-gene trimming.

The CDR3 totals 13 residues. The germline V gene encodes CDR1 LGHNA and CDR2 YSLEER. V was cut by 4 bases and J by 10 bases, with 17 bases left in between. Primers: 60 Vbeta forward and 13 Jbeta reverse. The assay was immunoSEQ multiplex PCR, and TCRdb's table has in-frame clones only and misses some. The sample holds around 150,000 clones, around 80% seen once. Sequences were obtained from PBMCs. The sequence was collected from a male donor in good health and CMV-seronegative. This chain links TRBV4-3 with TRBJ2-7; tentative D call: TRBD1 (6 bases). For the CDR3, the DNA is TGCGCCAGCAGCCCCCTCCCTCGACAGGATCAGTACTTC. Protein sequence: CASSPLPRQDQYF.